The rows below give T cell receptor beta chains drawn from one sample of a study of blood T cell repertoires in COVID-19. Libraries were prepared by immunoSEQ multiplex PCR; TCRdb keeps only in-frame clonotypes and omits some of them. The sample lists some 300,000 clones; roughly nine tenths were seen once. The sequenced sample consisted of peripheral blood. These TCRs come from a man between 18 and 29 years old with active or convalescent COVID-19. Each CDR3 is given with its conserved first and last residue. Each record gives: CDR3 protein, CDR3 DNA, V gene, D gene, J gene. A D gene is named only where the DNA matches it firmly.

CASSLFVAGQGNHTEAFF,TGTGCCAGCAGCTTATTTGTAGCCGGACAGGGGAATCACACTGAAGCTTTCTTT,TRBV11-2,TRBD1,TRBJ1-1
CASSATGDYSPLHF,TGTGCCAGCAGCGCAACGGGGGATTATTCACCCCTCCACTTT,TRBV9,NA,TRBJ1-6
CASSMEGRWYEQYF,TGTGCCAGTAGTATGGAGGGCAGATGGTACGAGCAGTACTTC,TRBV19,NA,TRBJ2-7
CASSLVLTGDGYTF,TGTGCCAGCAGTTTAGTTTTGACAGGGGATGGCTACACCTTC,TRBV28,TRBD1,TRBJ1-2
CASSLELEGEQFF,TGTGCCAGCAGCTTAGAACTAGAGGGTGAGCAGTTCTTC,TRBV7-6,NA,TRBJ2-1
CASSPGALLVYEQYF,TGTGCCAGCTCACCGGGGGCCCTGCTGGTCTACGAGCAGTACTTC,TRBV18,NA,TRBJ2-7
CASSLDGGAVAFF,TGCGCCAGCAGCTTGGACGGGGGGGCGGTTGCTTTCTTT,TRBV5-1,NA,TRBJ1-1
CASSLDGTVIEAFF,TGTGCCAGCAGCTTGGATGGGACAGTTATCGAAGCTTTCTTT,TRBV5-4,TRBD1,TRBJ1-1
CASSSPTTPSTDTQYF,TGTGCCAGCAGCTCCCCGACTACACCGAGCACAGATACGCAGTATTTT,TRBV7-9,NA,TRBJ2-3
CASREFGTGSYEQYF,TGTGCCAGCAGAGAATTCGGGACAGGAAGCTACGAGCAGTACTTC,TRBV5-6,TRBD1,TRBJ2-7
CASSPYSGAYTDTQYF,TGTGCCAGCTCACCATATAGCGGGGCCTACACAGATACGCAGTATTTT,TRBV18,TRBD2,TRBJ2-3
CASSPPPPRYYEQYF,TGTGCCAGCTCACCCCCACCGCCGCGCTACTACGAGCAGTACTTC,TRBV18,NA,TRBJ2-7
CASSSGGRGNQPQHF,TGTGCCAGCAGCTCGGGGGGTAGGGGCAATCAGCCCCAGCATTTT,TRBV7-9,NA,TRBJ1-5
CASSPRGLNTEAFF,TGTGCCAGCAGTCCCCGGGGTCTGAACACTGAAGCTTTCTTT,TRBV27,NA,TRBJ1-1
CASSLEHHTEAFF,TGTGCCAGCAGCTTGGAGCACCACACTGAAGCTTTCTTT,TRBV5-5,NA,TRBJ1-1
CASSQEGTSSYNEQFF,TGTGCCAGCAGCCAAGAGGGGACTAGCAGCTACAATGAGCAGTTCTTC,TRBV3-1/TRBV3-2,TRBD2,TRBJ2-1
CASSHPGQYNEQFF,TGCGCCAGCAGCCACCCGGGACAGTACAATGAGCAGTTCTTC,TRBV4-1,TRBD1,TRBJ2-1